The entry below gives a single TCR beta chain sequence along with its context. Clones were sequenced by immunoSEQ multiplex PCR, and TCRdb holds only the in-frame ones, with some missing. The sample lists roughly 98,000 clones, approximately 86% occurring once. Germline V lookup: CDR1 MNHNY, CDR2 SVGAGI (reference sequence). The CDR3 is 16 residues long. V lost 0 bases and J lost 0, with 9 bases in between. The entry originates in a study of blood T cell repertoires in COVID-19. Across the whole study: Acute and convalescent COVID-19 samples came from the United States, Italy and Spain.

The chain couples TRBV6-6 to TRBJ1-3, with no clear D. This receptor was identified in a woman in her 70s with active or convalescent COVID-19. The sample was peripheral blood. The CDR3 sequence is CASSYSSPTSGNTIYF. In DNA form, the CDR3 reads TGTGCCAGCAGTTACTCGAGCCCCACCTCTGGAAACACCATATATTTT.